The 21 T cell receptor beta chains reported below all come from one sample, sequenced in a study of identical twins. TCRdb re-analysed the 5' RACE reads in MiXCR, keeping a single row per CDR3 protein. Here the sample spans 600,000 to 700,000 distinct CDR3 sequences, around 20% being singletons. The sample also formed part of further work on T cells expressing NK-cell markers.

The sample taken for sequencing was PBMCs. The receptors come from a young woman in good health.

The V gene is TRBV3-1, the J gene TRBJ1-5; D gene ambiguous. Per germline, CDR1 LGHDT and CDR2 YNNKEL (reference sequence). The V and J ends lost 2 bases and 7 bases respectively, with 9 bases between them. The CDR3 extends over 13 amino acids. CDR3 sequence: CASSQSLGQPQHF. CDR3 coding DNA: TGTGCCAGCAGCCAATCGCTGGGCCAGCCCCAGCATTTT. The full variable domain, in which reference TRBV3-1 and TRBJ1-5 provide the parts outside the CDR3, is DTAVSQTPKYLVTQMGNDKSIKCEQNLGHDTMYWYKQDSKKFLKIMFSYNNKELIINETVPNRFSPKSPDKAHLNLHINSLELGDSAVYFCASSQSLGQPQHFGDGTRLSIL.

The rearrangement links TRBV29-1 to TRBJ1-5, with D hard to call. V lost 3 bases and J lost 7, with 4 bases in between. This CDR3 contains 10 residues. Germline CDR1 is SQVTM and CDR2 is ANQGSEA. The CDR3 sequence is CSVEMQPQHF. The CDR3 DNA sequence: TGCAGCGTTGAGATGCAGCCCCAGCATTTT.

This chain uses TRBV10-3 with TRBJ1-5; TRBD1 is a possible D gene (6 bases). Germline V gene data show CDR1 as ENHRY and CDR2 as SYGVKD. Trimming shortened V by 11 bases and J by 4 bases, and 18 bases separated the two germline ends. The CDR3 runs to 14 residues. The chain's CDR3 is CASAYRDTNQPQHF. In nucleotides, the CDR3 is TGTGCCTCCGCCTACCGGGACACGAATCAGCCCCAGCATTTT.

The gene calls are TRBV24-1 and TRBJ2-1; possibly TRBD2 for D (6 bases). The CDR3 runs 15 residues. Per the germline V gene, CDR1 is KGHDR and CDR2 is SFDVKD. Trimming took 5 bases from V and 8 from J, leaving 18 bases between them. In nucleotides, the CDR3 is TGTGCCACCAGTGGGCCGGGACTGACAAAGGATGAGCAGTTCTTC. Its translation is CATSGPGLTKDEQFF.

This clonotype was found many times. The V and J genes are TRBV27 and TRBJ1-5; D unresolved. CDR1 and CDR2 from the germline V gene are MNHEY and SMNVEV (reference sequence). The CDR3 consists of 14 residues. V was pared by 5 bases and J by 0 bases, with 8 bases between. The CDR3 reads CASSPVLSNQPQHF. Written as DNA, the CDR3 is TGTGCCAGCAGTCCCGTACTTAGCAATCAGCCCCAGCATTTT.

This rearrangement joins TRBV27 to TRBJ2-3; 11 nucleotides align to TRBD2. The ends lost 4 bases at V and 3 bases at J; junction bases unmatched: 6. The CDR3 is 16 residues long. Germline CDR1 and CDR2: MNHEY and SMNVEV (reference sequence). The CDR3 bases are TGTGCCAGCAGTTCACTAGCGGGAGATAGTACAGATACGCAGTATTTT. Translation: CASSSLAGDSTDTQYF.

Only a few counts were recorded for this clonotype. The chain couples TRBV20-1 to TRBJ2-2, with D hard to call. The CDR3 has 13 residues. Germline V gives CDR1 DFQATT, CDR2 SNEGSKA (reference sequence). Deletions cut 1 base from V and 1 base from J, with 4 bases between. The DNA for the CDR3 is TGCAGTGCTAGAGTAAAGAACACCGGGGAGCTGTTTTTT. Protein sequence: CSARVKNTGELFF.

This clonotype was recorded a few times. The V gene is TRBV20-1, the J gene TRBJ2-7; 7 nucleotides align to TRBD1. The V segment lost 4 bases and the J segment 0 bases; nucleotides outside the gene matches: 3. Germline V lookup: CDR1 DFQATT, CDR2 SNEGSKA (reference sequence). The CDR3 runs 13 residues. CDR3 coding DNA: TGCAGTGCTATGGGACAGTCCTCCTACGAGCAGTACTTC. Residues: CSAMGQSSYEQYF.

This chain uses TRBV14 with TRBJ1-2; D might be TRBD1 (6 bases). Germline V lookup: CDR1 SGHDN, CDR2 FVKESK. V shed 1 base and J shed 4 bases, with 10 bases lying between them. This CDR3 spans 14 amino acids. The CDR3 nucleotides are TGTGCCAGCAGCCAAGCCAACAGGGTCTATGGCTACACCTTC. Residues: CASSQANRVYGYTF.

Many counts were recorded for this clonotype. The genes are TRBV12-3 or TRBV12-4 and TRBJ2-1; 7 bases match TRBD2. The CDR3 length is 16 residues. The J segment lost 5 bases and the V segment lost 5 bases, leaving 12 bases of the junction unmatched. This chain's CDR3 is CASSPYLAEIDNEQFF. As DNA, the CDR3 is TGTGCCAGCAGTCCCTACCTAGCGGAGATAGACAATGAGCAGTTCTTC.

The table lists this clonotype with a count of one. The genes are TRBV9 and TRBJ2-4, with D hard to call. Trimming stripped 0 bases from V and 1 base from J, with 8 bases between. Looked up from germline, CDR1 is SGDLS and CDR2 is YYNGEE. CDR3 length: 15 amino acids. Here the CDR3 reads CASSVEPGAKNIQYF. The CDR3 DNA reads TGTGCCAGCAGCGTAGAACCCGGCGCCAAAAACATTCAGTACTTC.

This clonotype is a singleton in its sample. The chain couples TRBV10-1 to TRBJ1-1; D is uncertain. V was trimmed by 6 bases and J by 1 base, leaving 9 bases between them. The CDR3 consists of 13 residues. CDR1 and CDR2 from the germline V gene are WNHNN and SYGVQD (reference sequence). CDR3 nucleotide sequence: TGCGCCAGCAGACTCACACAGAACACTGAAGCTTTCTTT. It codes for CASRLTQNTEAFF.

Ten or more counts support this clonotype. Here the CDR3 DNA reads TGCGCCAGCAGCTCTTCAAAAGACACCGGGGAGCTGTTTTTT. Amino acid sequence: CASSSSKDTGELFF. The chain joins TRBV5-1 to TRBJ2-2; the D is unclear. Germline V lookup: CDR1 SGHRS, CDR2 YFSETQ. Trimming took off 3 bases at V and 3 bases at J, with 9 bases between the two ends. This CDR3 contains 14 residues.

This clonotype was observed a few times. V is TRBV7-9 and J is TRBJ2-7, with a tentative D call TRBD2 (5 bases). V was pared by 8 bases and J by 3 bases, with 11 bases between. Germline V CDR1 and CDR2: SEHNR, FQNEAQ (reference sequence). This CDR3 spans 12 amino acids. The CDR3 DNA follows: TGTGCCAGCTCGACGGGGTTCTACGAGCAGTACTTC. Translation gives CASSTGFYEQYF.

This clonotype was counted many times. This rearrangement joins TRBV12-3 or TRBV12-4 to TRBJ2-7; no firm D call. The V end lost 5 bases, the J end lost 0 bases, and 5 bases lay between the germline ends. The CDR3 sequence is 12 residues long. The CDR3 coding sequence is TGTGCCAGCAGTACTGACTCCTACGAGCAGTACTTC. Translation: CASSTDSYEQYF.

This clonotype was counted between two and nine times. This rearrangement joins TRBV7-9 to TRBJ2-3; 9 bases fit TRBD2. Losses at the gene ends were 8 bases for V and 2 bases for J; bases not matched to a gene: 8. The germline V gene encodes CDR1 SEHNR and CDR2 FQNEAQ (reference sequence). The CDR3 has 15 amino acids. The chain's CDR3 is CASCSGLAFTDTQYF. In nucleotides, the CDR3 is TGTGCCAGCTGCTCCGGACTAGCGTTCACAGATACGCAGTATTTT.

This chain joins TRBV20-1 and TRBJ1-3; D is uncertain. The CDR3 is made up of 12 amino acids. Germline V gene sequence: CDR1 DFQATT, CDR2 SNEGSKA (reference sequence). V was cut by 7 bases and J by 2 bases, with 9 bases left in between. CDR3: CSVAGAGNTIYF. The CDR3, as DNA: TGCAGTGTGGCAGGCGCTGGAAACACCATATATTTT.

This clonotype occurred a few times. DNA of the CDR3: TGCGCCAGCAGGGGCCTGGGAAGGAACAATGAGCAGTTCTTC. The encoded protein is CASRGLGRNNEQFF. The J gene is TRBJ2-1, the V gene TRBV5-1, with D unresolved. Germline-derived CDR1 and CDR2 are SGHRS and YFSETQ. This CDR3 comprises 14 residues. Trimming pared 5 bases from V and 5 bases from J, leaving 14 bases between.

CDR3 region: CASSLAGFLLYNEQFF. The CDR3 bases are TGTGCCAGCAGCTTAGCGGGGTTTCTACTCTACAATGAGCAGTTCTTC. The chain uses TRBV7-9 and TRBJ2-1, with D uncertain. This CDR3 spans 16 amino acids. Germline V gives CDR1 SEHNR, CDR2 FQNEAQ (reference sequence). Trimming stripped 0 bases from V and 3 bases from J, with 12 bases between.

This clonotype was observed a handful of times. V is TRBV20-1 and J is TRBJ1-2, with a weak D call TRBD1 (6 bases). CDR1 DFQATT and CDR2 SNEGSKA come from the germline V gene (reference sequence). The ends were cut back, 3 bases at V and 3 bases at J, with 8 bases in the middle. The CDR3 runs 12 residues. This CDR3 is CSASDRHYGYTF. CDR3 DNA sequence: TGCAGTGCTAGTGACAGGCACTATGGCTACACCTTC.

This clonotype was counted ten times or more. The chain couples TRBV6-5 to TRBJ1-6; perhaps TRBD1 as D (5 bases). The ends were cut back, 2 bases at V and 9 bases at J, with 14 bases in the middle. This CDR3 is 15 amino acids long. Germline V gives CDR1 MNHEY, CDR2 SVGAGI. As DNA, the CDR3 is TGTGCCAGCAGTTACCTCCCAGGGTCAGGTTCACCCCTCCACTTT. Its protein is CASSYLPGSGSPLHF.